This TCR beta chain is from a study of early T cells in non-severe SARS-CoV-2 infection. Between the trimmed V and J ends, which lost 3 bases and 3 bases, there was a span of 5 bases. The V gene's germline CDR1 is KGHDR and CDR2 SFDVKD. CDR3 length: 13 amino acids. Via MiXCR, TCRdb re-called the 5' RACE reads, giving one row per CDR3 protein. The repertoire has about 58,000 distinct CDR3 sequences, about 12% of them found once; the top ten carry roughly a tenth. This clonotype appeared many times. The sample taken for sequencing was whole blood. The receptor's source is an adult who was a healthcare worker with PCR-confirmed SARS-CoV-2 infection or an uninfected control (not recorded which). The J gene is TRBJ2-4, the V gene TRBV24-1; D is undetermined. CDR3 bases: TGTGCCACCAGTGATGTCATCAAAAACATTCAGTACTTC. Its translation is CATSDVIKNIQYF.